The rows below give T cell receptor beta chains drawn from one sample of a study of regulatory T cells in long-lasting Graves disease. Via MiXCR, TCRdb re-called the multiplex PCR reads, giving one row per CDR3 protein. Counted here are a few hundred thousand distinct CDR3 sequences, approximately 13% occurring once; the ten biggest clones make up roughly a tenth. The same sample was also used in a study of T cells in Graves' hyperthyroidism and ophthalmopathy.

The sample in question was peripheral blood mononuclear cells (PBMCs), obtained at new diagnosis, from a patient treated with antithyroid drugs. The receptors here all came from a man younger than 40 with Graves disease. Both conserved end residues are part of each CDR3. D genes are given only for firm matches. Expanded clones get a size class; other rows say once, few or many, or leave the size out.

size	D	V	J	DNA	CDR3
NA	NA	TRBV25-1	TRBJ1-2	TGTGCCAGCAGTGAACCAGGGGATGACTATGGCTACACCTTC	CASSEPGDDYGYTF
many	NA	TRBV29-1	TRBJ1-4	TGCAGCGCGGGGGGGGCTAATAATGAAAAACTGTTTTTT	CSAGGANNEKLFF
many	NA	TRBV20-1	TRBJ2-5	TGCAGTGCTAGATTGTGGAGCATCGGAGAGACCCAGTACTTC	CSARLWSIGETQYF
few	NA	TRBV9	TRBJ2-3	TGTGCCAGCAGCCCCCGTCAGGGCTCGACAGATACGCAGTATTTT	CASSPRQGSTDTQYF
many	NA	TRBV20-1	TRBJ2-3	TGCAGTGCTAGAGAGATTACTACAGATACGCAGTATTTT	CSAREITTDTQYF
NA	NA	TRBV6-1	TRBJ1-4	TGTGCCAGCAGCCTCGGGAGGCTCCGGAAAAAACTGTTTTTT	CASSLGRLRKKLFF
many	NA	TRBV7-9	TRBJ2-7	TGTGCCAGCAGCTCCCCTCCGACAGTCAACTCCTACGAGCAGTACTTC	CASSSPPTVNSYEQYF
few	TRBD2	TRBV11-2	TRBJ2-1	TGCGCCAGCAGCCGCGAGCCGGCGGGAGCAACCAATGAGCAGTTCTTC	CASSREPAGATNEQFF
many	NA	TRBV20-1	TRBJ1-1	TGCAGTGCTAGAGTTGGGGGAATGAACACTGAAGCTTTCTTT	CSARVGGMNTEAFF
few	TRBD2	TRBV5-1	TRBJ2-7	TGCGCCAGCAGCTTGGGCTGGGCGGGAGGTACCTACGAGCAGTACTTC	CASSLGWAGGTYEQYF
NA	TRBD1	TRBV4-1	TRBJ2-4	TGCGCCAGCAGGCGCGGCGTACCGGGACAGGGGGGATACATTCAGTACTTC	CASRRGVPGQGGYIQYF
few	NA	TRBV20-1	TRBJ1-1	TGCAGTGCCCATATCGATTTCACTGAAGCTTTCTTT	CSAHIDFTEAFF
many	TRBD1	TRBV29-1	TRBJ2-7	TGCAGCGTGGCAATGGGACAGGGGGCATACGAGCAGTACTTC	CSVAMGQGAYEQYF
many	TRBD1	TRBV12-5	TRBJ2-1	TGTGCTAGTGGTTTTCCAACCTCCGGACAGGGATACAATGAGCAGTTCTTC	CASGFPTSGQGYNEQFF
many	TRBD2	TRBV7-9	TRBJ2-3	TGTGCCAGCAGCCCCGGGACTAGCGGACGCACAGATACGCAGTATTTT	CASSPGTSGRTDTQYF
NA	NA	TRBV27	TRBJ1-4	TGTGCCAGCAAAACTCAGGGTGGGAAACTGTTTTTT	CASKTQGGKLFF
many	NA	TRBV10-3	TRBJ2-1	TGTGCCACGACTACCTACAATGAGCAGTTCTTC	CATTTYNEQFF
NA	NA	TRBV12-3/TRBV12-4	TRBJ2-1	TGTGCCAGCAGTCCACAGGGTGGAGAGACCCAGTGCTTC	CASSPQGGETQCF
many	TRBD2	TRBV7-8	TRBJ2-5	TGTGCCAGCAGCTTACGCAGCGGGAGTTCTCCCCAAGAGACCCAGTACTTC	CASSLRSGSSPQETQYF
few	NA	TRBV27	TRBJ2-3	TGTGCCAGCAGTTTAGAGAGGGGTCCCACAGATACGCAGTATTTT	CASSLERGPTDTQYF
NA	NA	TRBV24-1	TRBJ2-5	TGTGCCACCAGTGATTTGTCTTCAGTAGGGGGTCTGGAGACCCAGTACTTC	CATSDLSSVGGLETQYF
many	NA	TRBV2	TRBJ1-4	TGTGCCAGCAGTGAGAGGGACTGGTCAAGTGCAACTAATGAAAAACTGTTTTTT	CASSERDWSSATNEKLFF
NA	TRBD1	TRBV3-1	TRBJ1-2	TGTGCCAGCAGCCAAAGGACAGGGGGCGATGGCTACACCTTC	CASSQRTGGDGYTF
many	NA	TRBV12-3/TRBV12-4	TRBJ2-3	TGTGCCAGCAGTGCTTTTGAGGCGGGAGATACGCAGTATTTT	CASSAFEAGDTQYF
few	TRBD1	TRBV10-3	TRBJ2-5	TGTGCCATCTCATTCGGACAGGGGGGGTTTGAGACCCAGTACTTC	CAISFGQGGFETQYF
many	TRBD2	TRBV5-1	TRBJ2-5	TGCGCCAGCAGCTCCTACCGAACTAGCGGGAGGGTGATTGAGACCCAGTACTTC	CASSSYRTSGRVIETQYF
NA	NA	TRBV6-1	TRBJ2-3	TGTGCCAGCAGTCCTCTTAAAACAGATACGCAGTATTTT	CASSPLKTDTQYF
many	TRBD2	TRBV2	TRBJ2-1	TGTGCCAGCACCCTACTAGCGGGAGCTGAGCAGTTCTTC	CASTLLAGAEQFF
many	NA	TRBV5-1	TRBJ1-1	TGCGCCAGCAGCTTGGGTGGACACGCGAACACTGAAGCTTTCTTT	CASSLGGHANTEAFF
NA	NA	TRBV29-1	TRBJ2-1	TGCAGCGTTATAGGGCGGAAAGACAATGAGCAGTTCTTC	CSVIGRKDNEQFF
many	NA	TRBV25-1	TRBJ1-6	TGTGCCAGCAACGGGGGGGCATGGAATTCACCCCTCCACTTT	CASNGGAWNSPLHF
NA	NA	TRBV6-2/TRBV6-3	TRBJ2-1	TGTGCCAGCAGGAAAACTTACAATGAGCAGTTCTTC	CASRKTYNEQFF
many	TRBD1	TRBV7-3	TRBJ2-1	TGTGCCAGCAGCTTAACGGTGAGACAGGGCTTGGATGAGCAGTTCTTC	CASSLTVRQGLDEQFF
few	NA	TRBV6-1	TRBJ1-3	TGTGCCAGCAGTCCACTAGGACAGCTGGGCTCTGGAAACACCATATATTTT	CASSPLGQLGSGNTIYF
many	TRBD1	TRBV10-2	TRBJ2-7	TGCGCCAGCAGTGTGGGACAGGGTGGCGAGCAGTACTTC	CASSVGQGGEQYF
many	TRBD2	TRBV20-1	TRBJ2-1	TGCAGTGCTAGTGAACCAGCGGGAGGGTCCTACAATGAGCAGTTCTTC	CSASEPAGGSYNEQFF
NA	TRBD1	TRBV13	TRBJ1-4	TGTGCCAGCGGCTCGACAGGGTTCGATGAAAAACTGTTTTTT	CASGSTGFDEKLFF
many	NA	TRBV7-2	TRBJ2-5	TGTGCCAGCAGCGTTCCGGGACGAATAGAGACCCAGTACTTC	CASSVPGRIETQYF
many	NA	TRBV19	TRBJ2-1	TGTGCCAGTAGTCCCGAGTGGGAAAATGAGCAGTTCTTC	CASSPEWENEQFF
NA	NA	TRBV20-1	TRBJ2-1	TGCAGTGCTACCTCCCCGGGCGAGAGAACTCGGCCCAATGAGCAGTTCTTC	CSATSPGERTRPNEQFF
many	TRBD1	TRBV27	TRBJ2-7	TGTGCCAGCAGTCCGAACCTCCGGGACAGCTTCATAAAAAACTACGAGCAGTACTTC	CASSPNLRDSFIKNYEQYF
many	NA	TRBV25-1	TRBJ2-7	TGTGCCAGCAGTGAATTTGGAGCGGTCTTCTCCTACGAGCAGTACTTC	CASSEFGAVFSYEQYF
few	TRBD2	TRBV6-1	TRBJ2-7	TGTGCCAGCCAAAGGACTAGGATTGGCGAGCAGTACTTC	CASQRTRIGEQYF
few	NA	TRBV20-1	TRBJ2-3	TGCAGTTCCTCTCTGAGCCGGGGGGCCGATACGCAGTATTTT	CSSSLSRGADTQYF
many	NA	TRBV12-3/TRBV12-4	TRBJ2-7	TGTGCCAGCAGTCGAGGGTCGACCTACGAGCAGTACTTC	CASSRGSTYEQYF
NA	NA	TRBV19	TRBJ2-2	TGTGCCAGTAGTATCGGGAACCCCGGGGGCGCCGGGGAGCTGTTTTTT	CASSIGNPGGAGELFF
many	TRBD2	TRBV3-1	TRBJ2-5	TGTGCCAGCAGCCAACTACTCGGGAGGAACCAAGAGACCCAGTACTTC	CASSQLLGRNQETQYF
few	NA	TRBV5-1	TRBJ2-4	TGCGCCAGCAGCTTGGGAGAGCTAGCCAAAAACATTCAGTACTTC	CASSLGELAKNIQYF
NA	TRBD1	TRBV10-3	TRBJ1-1	TGTGCCATCAGTGACAGGGGGCGGAACACTGAAGCTTTCTTT	CAISDRGRNTEAFF
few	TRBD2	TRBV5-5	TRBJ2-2	TGTGCCAGCAGCCATAGCGGGAGGGTGAACACCGGGGAGCTGTTTTTT	CASSHSGRVNTGELFF
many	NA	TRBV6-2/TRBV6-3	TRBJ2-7	TGTGCCAGCAGTTACTGGGGCCAGTTACCCTACGAGCAGTACTTC	CASSYWGQLPYEQYF
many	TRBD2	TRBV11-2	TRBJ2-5	TGTGCCAGCAGCTTAGCGGGTAGCGGGGTGACACAAGAGACCCAGTACTTC	CASSLAGSGVTQETQYF
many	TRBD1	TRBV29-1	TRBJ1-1	TGCAGCGTTGACCCCGGGACAGGGGAAACTGAAGCTTTCTTT	CSVDPGTGETEAFF
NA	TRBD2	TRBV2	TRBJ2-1	TGTGCCAGCAGAGTTCTAGCGGGAGCCTACAATGAGCAGTTCTTC	CASRVLAGAYNEQFF
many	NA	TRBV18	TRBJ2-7	TGTGCCAGCTCACCACCAGTACCCTACGAGCAGTACTTC	CASSPPVPYEQYF
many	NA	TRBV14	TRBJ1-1	TGCGCCAGCAGCCAATTCGGGGGCAACACTGAAGCTTTCTTT	CASSQFGGNTEAFF
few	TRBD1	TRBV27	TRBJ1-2	TGTGCCAGCAGTCCTAGGACAGGACCTAACTATGGCTACACCTTC	CASSPRTGPNYGYTF
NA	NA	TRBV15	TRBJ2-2	TGTGCCACCAGCTCCCCCTGGGACACCGGGGAGCTGTTTTTT	CATSSPWDTGELFF
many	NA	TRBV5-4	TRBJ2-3	TGCGCCAGCAGCTTCAGCGGAACAGATACGCAGTATTTT	CASSFSGTDTQYF
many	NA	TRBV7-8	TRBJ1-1	TGTGCCAGCAGCTCACCCCCCTCAGGGCTAAGCACTGAAGCTTTCTTT	CASSSPPSGLSTEAFF